The rows below give T cell receptor beta chains drawn from one sample of a study of OX40 agonist ivuxolimab in advanced cancers. Using immunoSEQ multiplex PCR, the repertoire was profiled, and TCRdb retains in-frame clones only, with some absent. Of about 48,000 clones in the sample, 80% to 85% were seen once. The sample here was CD4+ or CD8+ T cells sorted from blood, taken in a trial of the OX40 agonist ivuxolimab. The receptors here all came from an adult with an advanced solid tumor such as melanoma, head and neck, liver or kidney cancer. Each CDR3 is given with its conserved first and last residue. The D gene is left open where the match is weak. Not all rows give a size; the values are once, few, many and, for expanded clones, a class.

CDR3 length	D gene	V gene	clone size	J gene	CDR3 DNA	CDR3 protein
13	.	TRBV19	once	TRBJ1-5	TGTGCCAGTAGTGGGAAGTCGGATCAGCCCCAGCATTTT	CASSGKSDQPQHF
16	TRBD1	TRBV4-1	.	TRBJ2-7	TGCGCCAGCAGCCAACCTCGACAGGGTGCGAGGCACGAGCAGTACTTC	CASSQPRQGARHEQYF
15	TRBD1	TRBV7-2	few	TRBJ1-2	TGTGCCAGCAGCTGGGCCCGGGACAGGGCGAGCGGCTACACCTTC	CASSWARDRASGYTF
15	.	TRBV9	few	TRBJ2-1	TGTGCCAGCAGCGTAGTTAGCCTGATTGGAGATGAGCAGTTCTTC	CASSVVSLIGDEQFF
17	TRBD1	TRBV7-2	.	TRBJ2-2	TGTGCCAGCAGCGCCCGCCGGGGGACAGGGAACACCGGGGAGCTGTTTTTT	CASSARRGTGNTGELFF
12	.	TRBV28	many	TRBJ2-7	TGTGCCAGCGTATCAGGGACCTACGAGCAGTACTTC	CASVSGTYEQYF
14	TRBD1	TRBV5-8	.	TRBJ2-3	TGTGCCAGCAGCCTGGACAGGAGCACAGATACGCAGTATTTT	CASSLDRSTDTQYF
15	TRBD1	TRBV6-6	few	TRBJ1-5	TGTGCCAGCAGTAAGACAGGGGCCGACAATCAGCCCCAGCATTTT	CASSKTGADNQPQHF
15	.	TRBV30	.	TRBJ1-2	TGTGCCTGGAGTGTACCCCTATTGAGGGACTATGGCTACACCTTC	CAWSVPLLRDYGYTF
14	.	TRBV7-6	.	TRBJ2-4	TGTGCCAGCAGCTCCCAGATAGCCAAAAACATTCAGTACTTC	CASSSQIAKNIQYF
17	.	TRBV15	.	TRBJ2-6	TGTGCCACCAGCGAGCCCCACAGGGCGCGAGGGGCCAACGTCCTGACTTTC	CATSEPHRARGANVLTF
16	.	TRBV15	.	TRBJ1-6	TGTGCCACCAGCAGAGCTGGGCAGCTGGGTAATTCACCCCTCCACTTT	CATSRAGQLGNSPLHF
15	TRBD2	TRBV4-2	.	TRBJ2-7	TGTGCCAGCAGCCAAGGACTAGCGACCCGCTACGAGCAGTACTTC	CASSQGLATRYEQYF
15	.	TRBV5-8	.	TRBJ2-5	TGTGCCAGCAGCTTGGATGGTAGCGCGCAAGAGACCCAGTACTTC	CASSLDGSAQETQYF
16	.	TRBV27	once	TRBJ1-5	TGTGCCAGCAGCCCATCGCAGGGCCACCTCACCCAGCCCCAGCATTTT	CASSPSQGHLTQPQHF
15	.	TRBV5-4	.	TRBJ1-4	TGTGCCAGCAGCCCGGACGTTGCAACTAATGAAAAACTGTTTTTT	CASSPDVATNEKLFF
15	TRBD2	TRBV2	.	TRBJ2-7	TGTGCCAGCAGACGGACTAGCGGGACGACCTACGAGCAGTACTTC	CASRRTSGTTYEQYF
11	.	TRBV27	once	TRBJ1-1	TGTGCCAGCAGGGGAAACACTGAAGCTTTCTTT	CASRGNTEAFF
13	.	TRBV7-9	.	TRBJ1-2	TGTGCCAGCAGCTTAAGGGGGGACTATGGCTACACCTTC	CASSLRGDYGYTF
16	.	TRBV7-8	.	TRBJ2-3	TGTGCCAGCAGTTCAGGTGCATGGCGGGACACAGATACGCAGTATTTT	CASSSGAWRDTDTQYF
15	.	TRBV29-1	.	TRBJ2-2	TGCAGCGTTGAAGTAGCTAGGCGGGGCACCGGGGAGCTGTTTTTT	CSVEVARRGTGELFF
16	TRBD1	TRBV5-1	.	TRBJ2-2	TGCGCCAGCAGCTCCGATGGACAGGGGAACACCGGGGAGCTGTTTTTT	CASSSDGQGNTGELFF
16	.	TRBV29-1	.	TRBJ2-3	TGCAGCGTTGAATTCCGGATAGGAGACTACACAGATACGCAGTATTTT	CSVEFRIGDYTDTQYF
15	TRBD2	TRBV7-6	.	TRBJ2-7	TGTGCCAGCAGCTCAAAGCTAGCGGGAGAAGGGGAGCAGTACTTC	CASSSKLAGEGEQYF
16	.	TRBV10-2	.	TRBJ2-7	TGCGCCAGCAGTGGGGGGACGGGACGGGGTTCCTACGAGCAGTACTTC	CASSGGTGRGSYEQYF
16	.	TRBV5-1	.	TRBJ1-1	TGCGCCAGCAGCTTGGGTATGGGGGACTCGAGGGCTGAAGCTTTCTTT	CASSLGMGDSRAEAFF
14	.	TRBV29-1	.	TRBJ2-7	TGCAGCGTTTTAGGGGCAGGGATATCCTACGGGCAGTACTTC	CSVLGAGISYGQYF
13	.	TRBV30	.	TRBJ1-5	TGTGCCTGGAGTGGGGGGCCAAATCAGCCCCAGCATTTT	CAWSGGPNQPQHF